This TCR beta chain was recovered during a study of patients and donors after allogeneic stem cell transplantation. Germline assignment: CDR1 LNHDA and CDR2 SQIVND (reference sequence). The CDR3 loop spans 14 amino acids. V was cut by 5 bases and J by 5 bases, with 15 bases left in between. One entry per CDR3 protein results from TCRdb running MiXCR on the RT-PCR reads. The data show hundreds of thousands of distinct CDR3 sequences, 16% seen once. V and J are TRBV19 and TRBJ2-5, with a tentative D call TRBD2 (6 bases). Sequencing was performed on blood, either unsorted or a sorted T cell fraction (not recorded which). The source of this sequence is a human donor who was either an allogeneic HSCT recipient or a stem cell or donor lymphocyte infusion donor (not recorded which). It is not recorded whose cells these are; they may come from a transplant donor. The CDR3 DNA reads TGTGCCAGTAGTCGTACGGGGGTCTGGGAGACCCAGTACTTC. This codes for CASSRTGVWETQYF. The whole variable domain, filled in from reference TRBV19 and TRBJ2-5, reads DGGITQSPKYLFRKEGQNVTLSCEQNLNHDAMYWYRQDPGQGLRLIYYSQIVNDFQKGDIAEGYSVSREKKESFPLTVTSAQKNPTAFYLCASSRTGVWETQYFGPGTRLLVL.